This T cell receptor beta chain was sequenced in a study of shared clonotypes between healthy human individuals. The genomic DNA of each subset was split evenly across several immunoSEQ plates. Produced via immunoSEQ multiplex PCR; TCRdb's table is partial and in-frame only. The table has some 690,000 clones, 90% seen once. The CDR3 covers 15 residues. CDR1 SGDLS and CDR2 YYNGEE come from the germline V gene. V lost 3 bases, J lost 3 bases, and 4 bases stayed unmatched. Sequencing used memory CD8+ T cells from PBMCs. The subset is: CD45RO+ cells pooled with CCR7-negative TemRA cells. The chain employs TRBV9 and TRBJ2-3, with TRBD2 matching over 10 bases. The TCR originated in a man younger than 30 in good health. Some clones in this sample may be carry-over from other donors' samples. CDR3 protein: CASSESGGGTDTQYF. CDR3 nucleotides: TGTGCCAGCAGCGAGAGCGGGGGGGGGACAGATACGCAGTATTTT. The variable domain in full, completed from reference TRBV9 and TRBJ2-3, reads DSGVTQTPKHLITATGQRVTLRCSPRSGDLSVYWYQQSLDQGLQFLIQYYNGEERAKGNILERFSAQQFPDLHSELNLSSLELGDSALYFCASSESGGGTDTQYFGPGTRLTVL.